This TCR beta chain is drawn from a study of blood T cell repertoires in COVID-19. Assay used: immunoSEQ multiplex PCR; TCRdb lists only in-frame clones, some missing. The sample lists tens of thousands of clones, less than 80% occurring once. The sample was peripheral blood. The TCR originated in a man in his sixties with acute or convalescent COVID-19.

The CDR3 DNA reads as TGTGCCAGCACGGACAGGGGGACACATGGCTACACCTTC. Translation gives CASTDRGTHGYTF. The J gene is TRBJ1-2, the V gene TRBV12-3 or TRBV12-4, with 10 bases lining up with TRBD1. This CDR3 is 13 amino acids long. V was pared by 7 bases and J by 6 bases, with 5 bases of the junction left unmatched.